This TCR beta chain comes out of a study of cytomegalovirus exposure and HLA in healthy donors. Broader study findings: Earlier results showed most TCR beta V segments being productive about 87% or about 30% of the time.

This clone was detected only once. Its antigen is unknown. It was with 60 Vbeta and 13 Jbeta primers that the PCR ran. As processed by the authors: About 9.9 million shared chains were among around 80 million unique TCR beta chains counted in a later analysis. Sequenced by immunoSEQ multiplex PCR; TCRdb stores in-frame clones only, minus some. The D gene and trimming were derived from the DNA, and the V and J assignments and clone size from that table. The top ten hold around 4.5% of the sample, which has some 120,000 clones, around three quarters seen once. J was trimmed by 4 bases and V by 4 bases; bases with no gene match: 9. The germline CDR1 and CDR2 sequences are MGHRA and YSYEKL. The CDR3 covers 17 residues.

The specimen sequenced was PBMCs. The sequence derives from a man aged 25-40 years in good health and CMV-seropositive. V usage is TRBV4-1 and J usage is TRBJ2-1, with 11 bases aligning to TRBD2. CDR3 bases: TGCGCCAGCAGCCGCCTAGCGGGGGGCCCTATTTACAATGAGCAGTTCTTC. Translating it yields CASSRLAGGPIYNEQFF.